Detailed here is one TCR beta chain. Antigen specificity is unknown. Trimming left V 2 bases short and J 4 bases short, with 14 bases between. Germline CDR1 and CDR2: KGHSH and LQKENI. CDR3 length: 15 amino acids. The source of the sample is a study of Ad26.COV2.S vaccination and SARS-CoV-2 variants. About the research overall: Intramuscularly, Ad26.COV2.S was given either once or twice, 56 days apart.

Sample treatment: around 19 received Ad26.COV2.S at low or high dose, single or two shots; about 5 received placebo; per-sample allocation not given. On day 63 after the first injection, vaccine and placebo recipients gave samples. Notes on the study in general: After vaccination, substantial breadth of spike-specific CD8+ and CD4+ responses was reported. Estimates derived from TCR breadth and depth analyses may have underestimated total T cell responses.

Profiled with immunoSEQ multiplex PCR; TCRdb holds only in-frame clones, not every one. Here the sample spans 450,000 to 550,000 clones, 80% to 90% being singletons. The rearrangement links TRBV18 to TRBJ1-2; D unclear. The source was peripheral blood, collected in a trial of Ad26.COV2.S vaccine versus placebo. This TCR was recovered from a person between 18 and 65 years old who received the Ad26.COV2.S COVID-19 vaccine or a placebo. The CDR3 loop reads CASSPSTTWSYGYTF. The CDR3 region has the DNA TGTGCCAGCTCACCATCCACAACTTGGAGCTATGGCTACACCTTC. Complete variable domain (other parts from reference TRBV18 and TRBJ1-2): NAGVMQNPRHLVRRRGQEARLRCSPMKGHSHVYWYRQLPEEGLKFMVYLQKENIIDESGMPKERFSAEFPKEGPSILRIQQVVRGDSAAYFCASSPSTTWSYGYTFGSGTRLTVV.